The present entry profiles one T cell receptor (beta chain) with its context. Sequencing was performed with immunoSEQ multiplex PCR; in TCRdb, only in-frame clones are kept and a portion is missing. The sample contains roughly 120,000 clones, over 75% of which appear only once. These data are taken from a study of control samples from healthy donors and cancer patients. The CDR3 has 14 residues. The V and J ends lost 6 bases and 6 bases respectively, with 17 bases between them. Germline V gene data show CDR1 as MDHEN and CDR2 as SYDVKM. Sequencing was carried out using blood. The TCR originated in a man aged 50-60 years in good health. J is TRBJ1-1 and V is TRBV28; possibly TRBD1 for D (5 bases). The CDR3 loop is CASSPAVGPPEAFF. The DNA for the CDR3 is TGTGCCAGCAGCCCCGCCGTGGGGCCCCCTGAAGCTTTCTTT. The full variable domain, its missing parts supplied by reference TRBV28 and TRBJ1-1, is DVKVTQSSRYLVKRTGEKVFLECVQDMDHENMFWYRQDPGLGLRLIYFSYDVKMKEKGDIPEGYSVSREKKERFSLILESASTNQTSMYLCASSPAVGPPEAFFGQGTRLTVV.